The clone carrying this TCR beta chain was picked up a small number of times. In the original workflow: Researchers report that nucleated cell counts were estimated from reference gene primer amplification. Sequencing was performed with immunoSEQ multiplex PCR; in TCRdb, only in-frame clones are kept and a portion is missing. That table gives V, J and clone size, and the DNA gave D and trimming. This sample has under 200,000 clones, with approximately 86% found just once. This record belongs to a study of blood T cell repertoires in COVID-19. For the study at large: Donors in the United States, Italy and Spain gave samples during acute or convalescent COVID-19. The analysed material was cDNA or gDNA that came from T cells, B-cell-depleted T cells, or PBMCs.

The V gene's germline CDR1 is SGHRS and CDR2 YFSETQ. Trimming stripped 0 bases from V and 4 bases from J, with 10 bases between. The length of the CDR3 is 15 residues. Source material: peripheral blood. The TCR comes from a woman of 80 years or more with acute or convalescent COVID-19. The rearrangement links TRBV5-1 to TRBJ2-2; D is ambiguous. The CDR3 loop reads CASSLDSPSTGELFF. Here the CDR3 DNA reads TGCGCCAGCAGCTTGGACTCTCCAAGCACCGGGGAGCTGTTTTTT.